In this sample, the clone carrying this T cell receptor (beta chain) turned up a few times. The data derive from a study of regulatory T cells in long-lasting Graves disease. As to time point: persistent/refractory GD, antithyroid drugs over 5 years with positive TRAb. After RNA was extracted from PBMCs, the TCR library was made from it. CDR3-region Arm-PCR and iRepertoire HTBI primers produced the TCR beta libraries. TCRdb passed the multiplex PCR reads through MiXCR, listing each CDR3 protein once. In the table there are about half a million distinct CDR3 sequences, around a fifth of which are singletons. The sequence was obtained from a female donor with Graves disease. The specimen was peripheral blood mononuclear cells (PBMCs), collected when the disease was refractory, from a patient treated with antithyroid drugs.

CDR3 bases: TGCAGTGCTAGAGGACACCCCTACGAGCAGTACTTC. It is translated as CSARGHPYEQYF. This chain links TRBV20-1 with TRBJ2-7; D call uncertain. V lost 1 base to trimming and J lost 2 bases, with 6 bases between them. This CDR3 comprises 12 residues. Germline V gene data show CDR1 as DFQATT and CDR2 as SNEGSKA (reference sequence).